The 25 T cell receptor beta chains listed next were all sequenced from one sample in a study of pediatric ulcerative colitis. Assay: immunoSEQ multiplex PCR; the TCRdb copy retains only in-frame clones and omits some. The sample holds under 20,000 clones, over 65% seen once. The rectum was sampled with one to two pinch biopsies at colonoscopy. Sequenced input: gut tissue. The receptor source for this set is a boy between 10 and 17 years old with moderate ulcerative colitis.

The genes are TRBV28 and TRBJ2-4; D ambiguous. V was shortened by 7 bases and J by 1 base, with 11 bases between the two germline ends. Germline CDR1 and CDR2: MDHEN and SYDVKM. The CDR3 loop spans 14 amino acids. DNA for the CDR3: TGTGCCAGCAACAAGTCTGGGGCCAAAAACATTCAGTACTTC. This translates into CASNKSGAKNIQYF. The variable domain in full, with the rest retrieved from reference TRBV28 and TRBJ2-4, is DVKVTQSSRYLVKRTGEKVFLECVQDMDHENMFWYRQDPGLGLRLIYFSYDVKMKEKGDIPEGYSVSREKKERFSLILESASTNQTSMYLCASNKSGAKNIQYFGAGTRLSVL.

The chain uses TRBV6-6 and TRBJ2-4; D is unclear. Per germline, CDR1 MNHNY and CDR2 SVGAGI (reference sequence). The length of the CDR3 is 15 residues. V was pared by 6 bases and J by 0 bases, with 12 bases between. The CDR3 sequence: CASRPAHLAKNIQYF. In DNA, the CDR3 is TGTGCCAGCAGGCCTGCCCATCTAGCCAAAAACATTCAGTACTTC.

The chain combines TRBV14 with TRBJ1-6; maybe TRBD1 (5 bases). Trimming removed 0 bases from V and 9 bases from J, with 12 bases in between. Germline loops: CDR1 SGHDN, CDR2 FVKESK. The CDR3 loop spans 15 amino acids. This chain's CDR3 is CASSQEGLMGSPLHF. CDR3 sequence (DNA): TGTGCCAGCAGCCAAGAGGGACTTATGGGTTCACCCCTCCACTTT.

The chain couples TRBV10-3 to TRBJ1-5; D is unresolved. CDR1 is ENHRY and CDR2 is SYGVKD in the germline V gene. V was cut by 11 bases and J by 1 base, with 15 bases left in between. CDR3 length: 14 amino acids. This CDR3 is CAATGQASNQPQHF. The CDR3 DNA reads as TGTGCCGCCACCGGGCAGGCGAGCAATCAGCCCCAGCATTTT.

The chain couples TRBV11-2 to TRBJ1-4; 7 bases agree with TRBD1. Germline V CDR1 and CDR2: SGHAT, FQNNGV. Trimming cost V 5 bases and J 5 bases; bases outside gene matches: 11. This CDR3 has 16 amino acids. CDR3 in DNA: TGTGCCAGCAGCAAGAATTGGGGACAGAGAAATGAAAAACTGTTTTTT. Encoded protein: CASSKNWGQRNEKLFF.

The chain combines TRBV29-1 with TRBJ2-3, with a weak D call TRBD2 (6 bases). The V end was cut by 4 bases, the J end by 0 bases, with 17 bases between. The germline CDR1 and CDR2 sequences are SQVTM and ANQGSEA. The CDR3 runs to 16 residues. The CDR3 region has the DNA TGCAGCGTTGTGCTAATTAGGGCGGGGAGCACAGATACGCAGTATTTT. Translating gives CSVVLIRAGSTDTQYF.

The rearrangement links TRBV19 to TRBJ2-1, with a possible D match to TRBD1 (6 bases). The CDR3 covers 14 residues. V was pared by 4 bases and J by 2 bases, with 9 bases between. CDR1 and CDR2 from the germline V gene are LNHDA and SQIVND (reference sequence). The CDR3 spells CASSTRQAYNEQFF. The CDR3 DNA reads TGTGCCAGTAGTACTCGACAGGCCTACAATGAGCAGTTCTTC.

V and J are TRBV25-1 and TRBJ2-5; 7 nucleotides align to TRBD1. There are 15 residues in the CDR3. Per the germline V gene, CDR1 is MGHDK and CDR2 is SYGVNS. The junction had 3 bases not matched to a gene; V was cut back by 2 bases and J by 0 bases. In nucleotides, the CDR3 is TGTGCCAGCAGTGAAGGGACAGCCAACCAAGAGACCCAGTACTTC. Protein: CASSEGTANQETQYF.

The DNA of the CDR3 is TGTGCCAGCAGTCGACCCGGACGGGATAACACTGAAGCTTTCTTT. Translated, it gives CASSRPGRDNTEAFF. The rearrangement joins TRBV6-5 to TRBJ1-1; D not certain. V dropped 5 bases and J dropped 2 bases, with 15 bases sitting between them. CDR3 length equals 15 residues. Germline CDR1 is MNHEY and CDR2 is SVGAGI.

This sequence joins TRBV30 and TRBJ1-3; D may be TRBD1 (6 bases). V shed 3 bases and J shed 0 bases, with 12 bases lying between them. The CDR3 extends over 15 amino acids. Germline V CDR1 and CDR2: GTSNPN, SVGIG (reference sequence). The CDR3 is CAWRPSGHSGNTIYF. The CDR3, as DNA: TGTGCCTGGAGACCTTCGGGACACTCTGGAAACACCATATATTTT.

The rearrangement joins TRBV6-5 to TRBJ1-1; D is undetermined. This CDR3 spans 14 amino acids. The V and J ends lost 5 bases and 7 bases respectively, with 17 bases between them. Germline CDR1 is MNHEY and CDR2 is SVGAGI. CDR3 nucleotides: TGTGCCAGCAGTCGAGACGCGTGGCGGGGTGAAGCTTTCTTT. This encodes CASSRDAWRGEAFF.

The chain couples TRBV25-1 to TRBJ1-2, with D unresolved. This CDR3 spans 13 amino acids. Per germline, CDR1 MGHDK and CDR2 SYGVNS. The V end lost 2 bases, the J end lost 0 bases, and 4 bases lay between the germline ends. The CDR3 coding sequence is TGTGCCAGCAGTGAAAGAGCTAACTATGGCTACACCTTC. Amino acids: CASSERANYGYTF.

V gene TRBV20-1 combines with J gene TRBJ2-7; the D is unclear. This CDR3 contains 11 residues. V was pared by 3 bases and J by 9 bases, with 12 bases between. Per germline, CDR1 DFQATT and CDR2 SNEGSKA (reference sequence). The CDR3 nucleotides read TGCAGTGCTAGGTTTGGAAAGGGGCAGTACTTC. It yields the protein CSARFGKGQYF.

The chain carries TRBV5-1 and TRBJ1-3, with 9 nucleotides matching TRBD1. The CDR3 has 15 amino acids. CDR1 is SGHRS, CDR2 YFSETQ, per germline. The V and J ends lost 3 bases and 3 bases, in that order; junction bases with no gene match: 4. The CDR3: CASSSGQGYGNTIYF. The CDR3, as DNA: TGCGCCAGCAGCTCCGGACAGGGGTATGGAAACACCATATATTTT.

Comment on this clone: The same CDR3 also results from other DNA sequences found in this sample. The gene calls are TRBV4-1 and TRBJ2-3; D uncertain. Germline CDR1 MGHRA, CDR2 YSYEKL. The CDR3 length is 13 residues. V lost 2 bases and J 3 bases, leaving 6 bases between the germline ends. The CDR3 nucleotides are TGCGCCAGCAGCCAAATAAGTACAGATACGCAGTATTTT. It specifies CASSQISTDTQYF.

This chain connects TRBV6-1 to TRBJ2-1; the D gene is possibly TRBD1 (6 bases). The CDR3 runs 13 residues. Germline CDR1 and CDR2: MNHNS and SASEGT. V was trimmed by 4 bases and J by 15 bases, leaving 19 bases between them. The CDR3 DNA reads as TGTGCCAGCAGTGTTAAGATGGGGGCGCAGGGGTTCTTC. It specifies CASSVKMGAQGFF.

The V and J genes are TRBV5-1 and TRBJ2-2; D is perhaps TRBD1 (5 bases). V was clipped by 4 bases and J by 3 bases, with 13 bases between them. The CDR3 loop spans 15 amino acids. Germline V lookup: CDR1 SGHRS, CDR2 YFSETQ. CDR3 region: CASSTDGQHTGELFF. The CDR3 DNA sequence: TGCGCCAGCAGCACCGATGGACAACACACCGGGGAGCTGTTTTTT.

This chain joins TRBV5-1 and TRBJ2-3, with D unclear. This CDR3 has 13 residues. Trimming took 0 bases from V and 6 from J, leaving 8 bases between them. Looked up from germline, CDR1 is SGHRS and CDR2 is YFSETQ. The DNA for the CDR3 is TGCGCCAGCAGCTTGGGGTTTTCGGATACGCAGTATTTT. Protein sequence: CASSLGFSDTQYF.

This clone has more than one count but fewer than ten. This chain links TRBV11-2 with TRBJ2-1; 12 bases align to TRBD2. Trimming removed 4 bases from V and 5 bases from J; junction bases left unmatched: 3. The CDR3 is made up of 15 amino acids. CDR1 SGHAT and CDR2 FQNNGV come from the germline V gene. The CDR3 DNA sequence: TGTGCCAGCAGCTCGACTAGCGGGAGTAACAATGAGCAGTTCTTC. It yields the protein CASSSTSGSNNEQFF.

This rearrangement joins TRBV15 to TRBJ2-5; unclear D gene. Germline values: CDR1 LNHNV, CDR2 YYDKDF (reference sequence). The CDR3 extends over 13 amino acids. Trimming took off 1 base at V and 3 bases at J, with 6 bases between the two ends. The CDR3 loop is CATSRGLEETQYF. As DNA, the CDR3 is TGTGCCACCAGCAGAGGGCTAGAAGAGACCCAGTACTTC.

Here the CDR3 reads CASSPVSLLFSNVLTF. For the CDR3, the DNA is TGTGCCAGCAGCCCCGTCTCCCTGTTATTCTCCAACGTCCTGACTTTC. The chain uses TRBV5-8 and TRBJ2-6; D gene unclear. The CDR3 extends over 16 amino acids. Germline loops: CDR1 SGHTS, CDR2 YDEGEE. The V end was cut by 4 bases, the J end by 8 bases, with 19 bases between.

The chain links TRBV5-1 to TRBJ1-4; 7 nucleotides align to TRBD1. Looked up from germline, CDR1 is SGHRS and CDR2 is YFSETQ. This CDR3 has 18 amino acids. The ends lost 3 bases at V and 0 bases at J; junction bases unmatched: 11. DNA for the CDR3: TGCGCCAGCAGCTCCAGGCCCGGGACAGACGCAACTAATGAAAAACTGTTTTTT. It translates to CASSSRPGTDATNEKLFF.

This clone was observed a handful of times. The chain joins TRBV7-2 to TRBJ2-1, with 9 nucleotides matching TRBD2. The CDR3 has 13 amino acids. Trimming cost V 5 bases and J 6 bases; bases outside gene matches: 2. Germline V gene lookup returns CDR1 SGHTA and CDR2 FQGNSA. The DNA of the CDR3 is TGTGCCAGCAGCACGGGACTAGCCAATGAGCAGTTCTTC. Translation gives CASSTGLANEQFF.

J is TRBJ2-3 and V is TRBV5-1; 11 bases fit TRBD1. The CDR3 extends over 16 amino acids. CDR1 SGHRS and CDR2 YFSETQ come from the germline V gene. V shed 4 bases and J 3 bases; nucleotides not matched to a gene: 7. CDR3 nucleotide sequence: TGCGCCAGCAGCCCGGGGGACAGGGGGTGGACAGATACGCAGTATTTT. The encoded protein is CASSPGDRGWTDTQYF. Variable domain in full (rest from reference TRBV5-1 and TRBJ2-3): KAGVTQTPRYLIKTRGQQVTLSCSPISGHRSVSWYQQTPGQGLQFLFEYFSETQRNKGNFPGRFSGRQFSNSRSEMNVSTLELGDSALYLCASSPGDRGWTDTQYFGPGTRLTVL.

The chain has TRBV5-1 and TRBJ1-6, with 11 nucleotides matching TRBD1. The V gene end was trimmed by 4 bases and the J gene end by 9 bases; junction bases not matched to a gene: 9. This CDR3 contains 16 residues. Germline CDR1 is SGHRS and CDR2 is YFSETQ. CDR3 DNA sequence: TGCGCCAGCAGCACCTCCCCCGGGACAGGGGGTTCACCCCTCCACTTT. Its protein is CASSTSPGTGGSPLHF.